These 27 T cell receptor beta chains originate from one sample sequenced in a study of T cell responses to AZD1222 COVID-19 vaccine. Only in-frame clones appear in the TCRdb table, and some are missing; sequencing was by immunoSEQ multiplex PCR. This sample has around 120,000 clones; over 75% occur once, and the top ten carry roughly 8%. This sample comprised peripheral blood, obtained on day 0 of AZD1222 vaccination. Receptors were obtained from an adult in good health.

The CDR3 sequence: CASRLPGTVEKLFF. Here the CDR3 DNA reads TGTGCCAGCAGGTTGCCCGGGACGGTTGAAAAACTGTTTTTT. The chain joins TRBV28 to TRBJ1-4, with TRBD1 as a possible D gene (5 bases). Per the germline V gene, CDR1 is MDHEN and CDR2 is SYDVKM. CDR3 size: 14 residues. V was shortened by 6 bases and J by 7 bases, with 15 bases between the two germline ends.

This sequence joins TRBV5-1 and TRBJ1-2; 8 bases map to TRBD1. The germline V gene encodes CDR1 SGHRS and CDR2 YFSETQ. V was clipped by 0 bases and J by 6 bases; unmatched bases: 10. The CDR3 is 16 amino acids. The DNA for the CDR3 is TGCGCCAGCAGCTTGGATACTGACAGGGGCCAAAATGGCTACACCTTC. It codes for CASSLDTDRGQNGYTF. Based on the CDR3 plus reference TRBV5-1 and TRBJ1-2, the full variable domain is KAGVTQTPRYLIKTRGQQVTLSCSPISGHRSVSWYQQTPGQGLQFLFEYFSETQRNKGNFPGRFSGRQFSNSRSEMNVSTLELGDSALYLCASSLDTDRGQNGYTFGSGTRLTVV.

This clone was seen only once. The V and J genes are TRBV5-4 and TRBJ2-2; TRBD2 is a possible D gene (6 bases). This CDR3 is built from 14 residues. V was trimmed by 5 bases and J by 5 bases, leaving 13 bases between them. Germline V CDR1 and CDR2: SGHNT, YYREEE (reference sequence). CDR3 nucleotides: TGTGCCAGCAGTCACGGGAGTAGGACCGGGGAGCTGTTTTTT. It is translated as CASSHGSRTGELFF.

The V call is TRBV5-1, the J call TRBJ1-4; no reliable D call. CDR3 length: 16 amino acids. Between the trimmed V and J ends, which lost 2 bases and 0 bases, there was a span of 11 bases. Germline lookup yields CDR1 SGHRS and CDR2 YFSETQ. This CDR3 is CASSFSSGPTNEKLFF. In DNA form, the CDR3 reads TGCGCCAGCAGCTTCTCGTCGGGTCCAACTAATGAAAAACTGTTTTTT.

This clone was observed a single time. The genes are TRBV7-9 and TRBJ1-3; D is uncertain. CDR3 size: 13 residues. Germline V CDR1 and CDR2: SEHNR, FQNEAQ (reference sequence). Deletions cut 1 base from V and 4 bases from J, with 5 bases between. CDR3 region: CASSLERGNTIYF. CDR3 DNA sequence: TGTGCCAGCAGCTTAGAGAGAGGAAACACCATATATTTT.

The rearrangement joins TRBV7-2 to TRBJ1-3; D gene ambiguous. V gave up 7 bases and J gave up 4 bases, with 8 bases separating them. CDR3 length: 12 residues. CDR1 SGHTA and CDR2 FQGNSA come from the germline V gene. DNA for the CDR3: TGTGCCAGCATCGATTCAGGAAACACCATATATTTT. It yields the protein CASIDSGNTIYF.

This chain uses TRBV5-1 with TRBJ2-1; 11 bases align to TRBD1. CDR3 length: 18 amino acids. The trim removed 4 bases at V and 7 bases at J, leaving 16 bases unmatched. The germline V gene encodes CDR1 SGHRS and CDR2 YFSETQ. As DNA, the CDR3 is TGCGCCAGCAGCCCCGGGACAGGGGGAAGAAATCGGGTGAATGAGCAGTTCTTC. This encodes CASSPGTGGRNRVNEQFF.

The chain employs TRBV24-1 and TRBJ2-2; unclear D gene. V lost 0 bases, J lost 3 bases, and 10 bases lay in between. The germline CDR1 and CDR2 sequences are KGHDR and SFDVKD. The CDR3 consists of 16 residues. CDR3 region: CATSDLDRTDTGELFF. The CDR3, as DNA: TGTGCCACCAGTGATTTGGACCGAACGGACACCGGGGAGCTGTTTTTT.

The chain joins TRBV2 to TRBJ1-2; 8 bases match TRBD1. CDR3 length: 13 residues. The germline V gene has CDR1 SNHLY and CDR2 FYNNEI. With 7 bases clipped from V and 6 bases from J, the junction kept 7 bases outside the gene matches. The CDR3 is CASTNDRGNGYTF. The CDR3 bases are TGTGCCAGCACCAACGACAGGGGCAATGGCTACACCTTC.

The J gene is TRBJ1-1, the V gene TRBV24-1, with D possibly TRBD1 on 6 matching bases. CDR1 is KGHDR, CDR2 SFDVKD, per germline. The V end was cut by 7 bases, the J end by 2 bases, with 16 bases between. This CDR3 comprises 15 residues. This CDR3 reads CATSESETGNTEAFF. CDR3 sequence (DNA): TGTGCCACCAGCGAGAGCGAGACAGGAAACACTGAAGCTTTCTTT.

V gene TRBV27 combines with J gene TRBJ1-2; the D is unclear. Germline CDR1 and CDR2: MNHEY and SMNVEV (reference sequence). The CDR3 runs to 13 residues. V was pared by 3 bases and J by 2 bases, with 7 bases between. CDR3: CASSFYLNYGYTF. The CDR3 coding sequence is TGTGCCAGCAGTTTTTACTTAAACTATGGCTACACCTTC.

V and J are TRBV25-1 and TRBJ1-1, with D hard to call. Deletions cut 2 bases from V and 4 bases from J, with 11 bases between. This CDR3 has 14 residues. CDR1 is MGHDK and CDR2 is SYGVNS in the germline V gene. The chain's CDR3 is CASSEEGGGTEAFF. The CDR3 DNA reads TGTGCCAGCAGTGAAGAGGGAGGTGGCACTGAAGCTTTCTTT.

With regard to this clone: The junction shows a germline mismatch at one end, possibly a read error. The chain joins TRBV12-3 or TRBV12-4 to TRBJ1-3; a weak D match, TRBD1 (5 bases). This CDR3 contains 11 residues. The CDR3 protein is CASSFGGAVGF. As DNA, the CDR3 is TGTGCCAGCAGTTTTGGGGGAGCAGTGGGTTTT.

The CDR3 bases are TGCGCCAGCAGCTTGGAATCTACCTATAATTCACCCCTCCACTTT. It is translated as CASSLESTYNSPLHF. V gene TRBV5-1 combines with J gene TRBJ1-6, with no clear D. Per the germline V gene, CDR1 is SGHRS and CDR2 is YFSETQ. This CDR3 is built from 15 residues. V was trimmed by 0 bases and J by 2 bases, leaving 6 bases between them.

The chain carries TRBV3-1 (or the pseudogene TRBV3-2) and TRBJ2-2; D possibly corresponds to TRBD1 (5 bases). Trimming took 3 bases from V and 3 from J, leaving 8 bases between them. Germline V CDR1 and CDR2: LGHDT, YNNKEL (reference sequence). This CDR3 has 14 amino acids. The CDR3 loop reads CASSHRQYTGELFF. The DNA for the CDR3 is TGTGCCAGCAGCCATAGACAGTACACCGGGGAGCTGTTTTTT.

The gene calls are TRBV9 and TRBJ2-3; D remains unclear. Deletions cut 1 base from V and 0 bases from J, with 12 bases between. Per the germline V gene, CDR1 is SGDLS and CDR2 is YYNGEE. The CDR3 sequence is 16 residues long. Written as DNA, the CDR3 is TGTGCCAGCAGCGTAAGGGCAGCTACTAGCACAGATACGCAGTATTTT. Its protein product is CASSVRAATSTDTQYF.

The chain couples TRBV6-4 to TRBJ1-5; unclear D gene. CDR1 and CDR2 (germline): MRHNA, SNTAGT. The CDR3 has 13 residues. V was cut by 6 bases and J by 7 bases, with 13 bases left in between. For the CDR3, the DNA is TGTGCCAGCAGCGTCGAGAACGACCAGCCCCAGCATTTT. Its protein product is CASSVENDQPQHF.

The chain carries TRBV7-3 and TRBJ2-1; D perhaps matches TRBD2 (6 bases). Germline V gives CDR1 SGHTA, CDR2 FQGTGA. The CDR3 has 15 residues. Trimming removed 4 bases from V and 6 bases from J, with 16 bases in between. The CDR3 region has the DNA TGTGCCAGCAGCTCAGGGAGCGGGCCGGGCAATGAGCAGTTCTTC. Translating gives CASSSGSGPGNEQFF.

This clone is labeled medium-sized. The V gene is TRBV15, the J gene TRBJ2-7; 7 bases align to TRBD1. V lost 0 bases, J lost 6 bases, and 11 bases stayed unmatched. CDR1 is LNHNV, CDR2 YYDKDF, per germline (reference sequence). This CDR3 is 16 amino acids long. The CDR3 nucleotides are TGTGCCACCAGCAGAGATGTAAACAGGGGCGTTACCGAGCAGTACTTC. Its translation is CATSRDVNRGVTEQYF.

This chain joins TRBV28 and TRBJ2-7; possibly TRBD1 for D (6 bases). CDR1 is MDHEN and CDR2 is SYDVKM in the germline V gene. V was clipped by 3 bases and J by 7 bases, with 22 bases between them. This CDR3 has 16 amino acids. This CDR3 reads CASSLVPGDRPSEQYF. Here the CDR3 DNA reads TGTGCCAGCAGTTTGGTCCCCGGTGACAGGCCTTCAGAGCAGTACTTC.

This clone came up a few times. The chain couples TRBV6-6 to TRBJ1-6; D is unclear. CDR1 MNHNY and CDR2 SVGAGI come from the germline V gene (reference sequence). Trimming pared 2 bases from V and 8 bases from J, leaving 10 bases between. The CDR3 is 14 amino acids. CDR3 in amino acids: CASSYEGADSPLHF. CDR3 bases: TGTGCCAGCAGTTACGAGGGCGCGGATTCACCCCTCCACTTT.

The chain links TRBV6-4 to TRBJ1-2, with D unresolved. V was shortened by 4 bases and J by 0 bases, with 9 bases between the two germline ends. Germline assignment: CDR1 MRHNA and CDR2 SNTAGT. This CDR3 is 14 amino acids long. CDR3 protein: CASSADPANYGYTF. CDR3 DNA: TGTGCCAGCAGTGCGGACCCAGCTAACTATGGCTACACCTTC.

This clone was seen once. The gene calls are TRBV5-1 and TRBJ1-2; TRBD1 aligns across 9 bases. Germline assignment: CDR1 SGHRS and CDR2 YFSETQ. Losses at the gene ends were 0 bases for V and 8 bases for J; bases not matched to a gene: 8. The CDR3 is 15 residues long. The chain's CDR3 is CASSLGQGGIQGYTF. The CDR3 nucleotides are TGCGCCAGCAGCTTGGGACAGGGGGGAATCCAGGGCTACACCTTC.

V and J are TRBV28 and TRBJ2-2; 8 bases are a match to TRBD1. Trimming took 2 bases from V and 7 from J; bases not matched to a gene: 9. This CDR3 comprises 16 residues. From germline, CDR1 is MDHEN and CDR2 SYDVKM. CDR3 sequence reads: CASSLSLGQGLGELFF. The CDR3 DNA reads TGTGCCAGCAGTTTAAGTCTTGGACAGGGTCTCGGGGAGCTGTTTTTT.

This sequence joins TRBV5-6 and TRBJ1-5; D gene ambiguous. CDR1 is SGHDT, CDR2 YYEEEE, per germline. The germline V and J ends were trimmed by 1 base and 6 bases, with 5 bases remaining between them. The CDR3 is made up of 12 amino acids. The DNA for the CDR3 is TGTGCCAGCAGCTTGTGGGGTCAGCCCCAGCATTTT. It encodes CASSLWGQPQHF.

The V call is TRBV2, the J call TRBJ1-2; D not resolved. The CDR3 has 13 amino acids. Trimming stripped 2 bases from V and 7 bases from J, with 11 bases between. Germline V CDR1 and CDR2: SNHLY, FYNNEI. CDR3 loop: CASSELAKGGYTF. The CDR3 region has the DNA TGTGCCAGCAGTGAACTGGCGAAGGGTGGCTACACCTTC.

CDR3 loop: CATSRDGRANTEAFF. The CDR3 DNA sequence: TGTGCCACCAGCAGAGATGGGAGAGCTAACACTGAAGCTTTCTTT. The genes are TRBV15 and TRBJ1-1; D is uncertain. Germline V gene data show CDR1 as LNHNV and CDR2 as YYDKDF (reference sequence). The V and J ends lost 0 bases and 2 bases respectively, with 10 bases between them. There are 15 residues in the CDR3.